This T cell receptor beta chain was documented in a study of CD8 T cells in ankylosing spondylitis. Study conclusions and caveats: In reactive arthritis synovial fluid and blood, some motif variants had been reported before. For ankylosing spondylitis blood, a TCR beta motif of about eight highly homologous variants appeared characteristic.

Quantitative barcoded 5'-RACE was used to prepare TCR beta libraries. TCRdb reprocessed the 5' RACE reads with MiXCR, giving one entry per CDR3 protein. The repertoire holds roughly 400,000 distinct CDR3 sequences, with about a fifth as singletons. A few counts support this clonotype. As yet, its antigen is unknown. CDR3 size: 14 residues. Germline loops: CDR1 SGHTA, CDR2 FQGNSA. Deletions cut 8 bases from V and 2 bases from J, with 14 bases between. This clonotype was sampled from a male donor with ankylosing spondylitis. The chain recombines TRBV7-2 with TRBJ2-3, with D possibly being TRBD2 (6 bases). Sequenced: blood, either unsorted or a sorted T cell fraction (not recorded which). This chain's CDR3 is CASYPGLHTDTQYF. The CDR3 DNA reads TGTGCCAGCTATCCGGGACTGCACACAGATACGCAGTATTTT.